The clone carrying this T cell receptor (beta chain) was observed a few times. These data belong to a study of human T cells and chemical hapten exposure. Looked up from germline, CDR1 is LGHNA and CDR2 is YSLEER. The CDR3 is made up of 15 amino acids. The ends were cut back, 0 bases at V and 4 bases at J, with 10 bases in the middle. TCRdb called the RACE reads again in MiXCR, with one record for every CDR3 protein. The sample yields 95,000 to 150,000 distinct CDR3 sequences, roughly 13% seen once. Time point defined: patch test 1, 2 weeks after DPC sensitization. As for treatment: therapeutic diphenylcyclopropenone sensitization with weekly scalp DPC.

Here the sequenced sample was whole blood, taken in connection with sensitization to the hapten diphenylcyclopropenone (DPC). The sequence was collected from a man aged 18 to 35 with alopecia areata. Some clones in this sample may be carry-over from other donors' samples. The chain links TRBV4-3 to TRBJ1-5; D perhaps matches TRBD1 (6 bases). The CDR3 bases are TGCGCCAGCAGCCAAGAACAGGGTCGGAATCAGCCCCAGCATTTT. It translates to CASSQEQGRNQPQHF.